The sequence of this T cell receptor (beta chain) was determined in a study of blood T cell repertoires in COVID-19. Recovered Cohort 3 donors showed two negative PCRs, clearance, or symptom resolution. The V gene end was trimmed by 5 bases and the J gene end by 4 bases; junction bases not matched to a gene: 5. Germline V CDR1 and CDR2: SGHAT, FQNNGV. The CDR3 contains 14 residues. Clones were sequenced by immunoSEQ multiplex PCR, and TCRdb holds only the in-frame ones, with some missing. Of 260,000 or so clones listed, 85% were seen once; the top ten hold roughly 2.6%. The chain carries TRBV11-2 and TRBJ2-3; 8 bases are shared with TRBD2. The sequenced sample was PBMCs or T cells enriched from blood (not recorded which). This sequence originates from a woman between 45 and 65 years old who had recovered from COVID-19. CDR3 protein: CASSPSGSSDTQYF. The CDR3, as DNA: TGTGCCAGCAGCCCCAGCGGGAGTTCAGATACGCAGTATTTT.